The 28 T cell receptor beta chains listed next were all sequenced from one sample in a study of shared clonotypes between healthy human individuals. Sequencing used immunoSEQ multiplex PCR; TCRdb keeps in-frame clones, though not all of them. Of approximately 1.5 million clones listed, 97% to 99% were seen once; the top ten hold approximately 0.4%. The material sequenced was naive CD4+ T cells sorted from blood. As for subset: CD45RA+ positively selected. Every receptor here comes from a man aged 25-40 years in good health.

The chain has TRBV2 and TRBJ1-1, with D maybe TRBD1 (5 bases). The V end lost 3 bases, the J end lost 6 bases, and 8 bases lay between the germline ends. This CDR3 comprises 12 residues. Per germline, CDR1 SNHLY and CDR2 FYNNEI. The DNA of the CDR3 is TGTGCCAGCAGTGAGGTGACAGCTGAAGCTTTCTTT. Its translation is CASSEVTAEAFF.

The chain recombines TRBV29-1 with TRBJ2-1; the D gene is possibly TRBD2 (5 bases). CDR3 length: 12 residues. CDR1 is SQVTM and CDR2 is ANQGSEA in the germline V gene. Trimming stripped 5 bases from V and 4 bases from J, with 9 bases between. CDR3 DNA: TGCAGCGTTTGGGAGAAGTACAATGAGCAGTTCTTC. It translates to CSVWEKYNEQFF.

The chain carries TRBV5-1 and TRBJ2-3; D ambiguous. Germline V CDR1 and CDR2: SGHRS, YFSETQ. The V end was cut by 5 bases, the J end by 4 bases, with 17 bases between. The CDR3 is 15 amino acids. The CDR3 loop is CASSSGPPAADTQYF. The CDR3 nucleotides are TGCGCCAGCAGTTCCGGGCCCCCCGCCGCAGATACGCAGTATTTT. Combining the CDR3 with reference TRBV5-1 and TRBJ2-3 gives the whole variable domain KAGVTQTPRYLIKTRGQQVTLSCSPISGHRSVSWYQQTPGQGLQFLFEYFSETQRNKGNFPGRFSGRQFSNSRSEMNVSTLELGDSALYLCASSSGPPAADTQYFGPGTRLTVL.

The chain employs TRBV18 and TRBJ1-1; 10 bases align to TRBD1. The J segment lost 4 bases and the V segment lost 4 bases, leaving 6 bases of the junction unmatched. Germline V gives CDR1 KGHSH, CDR2 LQKENI. The CDR3 covers 15 residues. This CDR3 reads CASSRGQGGTTEAFF. The CDR3 region has the DNA TGTGCCAGCTCACGAGGACAGGGGGGTACCACTGAAGCTTTCTTT.

This chain connects TRBV4-1 to TRBJ1-5, with no clear D. The V gene lost 3 bases and the J gene lost 5 bases, with 14 bases spanning the gap. The CDR3 totals 15 residues. CDR1 is MGHRA, CDR2 YSYEKL, per germline. CDR3 nucleotide sequence: TGCGCCAGCAGCCAGGATCCTAGCCTAGATCAGCCCCAGCATTTT. Amino acids: CASSQDPSLDQPQHF.

The genes are TRBV2 and TRBJ2-1; 8 nucleotides agree with TRBD2. Per germline, CDR1 SNHLY and CDR2 FYNNEI. The V and J ends lost 8 bases and 0 bases, in that order; junction bases with no gene match: 3. The CDR3 length is 14 residues. The CDR3 nucleotides read TGTGCCAGCGACGGGAGGGCCTCCTACAATGAGCAGTTCTTC. Its translation: CASDGRASYNEQFF.

The gene calls are TRBV18 and TRBJ2-5; D uncertain. The germline V gene encodes CDR1 KGHSH and CDR2 LQKENI. The CDR3 spans 12 residues. V lost 6 bases to trimming and J lost 2 bases, with 7 bases between them. In nucleotides, the CDR3 is TGTGCCAGCTCTCTAACTCAAGAGACCCAGTACTTC. Encoded protein: CASSLTQETQYF.

This clone has a single count. V usage is TRBV21-1 and J usage is TRBJ2-3; TRBD2 is the table's D call, not checked against the DNA. TRBV21-1 is classified as a pseudogene. This CDR3 comprises 17 residues. The CDR3 DNA is TGTGCCAGCAGCAAAGCGGCTCCGGGACTAAATACAGATACGCAGTATTTT. This codes for CASSKAAPGLNTDTQYF.

A single count supports this clone. V gene TRBV19 combines with J gene TRBJ1-1; tentatively, D is TRBD1 (6 bases). Trimming took off 7 bases at V and 1 base at J, with 13 bases between the two ends. The CDR3 spans 14 residues. Germline values: CDR1 LNHDA, CDR2 SQIVND (reference sequence). The CDR3 DNA reads TGTGCCAGTATCCCAGGGGCCACGAACACTGAAGCTTTCTTT. Translated, it gives CASIPGATNTEAFF.

The chain combines TRBV18 with TRBJ2-3; 9 bases match TRBD2. Unmatched junction bases numbered 6, after V lost 0 bases and J lost 2 bases. CDR1 and CDR2 from the germline V gene are KGHSH and LQKENI. The CDR3 extends over 17 amino acids. CDR3 DNA: TGTGCCAGCTCACCACCAGGGCTAGCGGGAATCACAGATACGCAGTATTTT. Its protein is CASSPPGLAGITDTQYF.

The rearrangement joins TRBV28 to TRBJ1-4; D perhaps matches TRBD1 (5 bases). The CDR3 is made up of 13 amino acids. CDR1 MDHEN and CDR2 SYDVKM come from the germline V gene. V was pared by 11 bases and J by 7 bases, with 17 bases between. The CDR3 DNA reads TGTGCCGCCCGAGGGGCGTGGATTGAAAAACTGTTTTTT. Amino acids: CAARGAWIEKLFF.

V and J are TRBV28 and TRBJ2-7; 12 bases are shared with TRBD1. Germline lookup yields CDR1 MDHEN and CDR2 SYDVKM. After removal of 2 bases from V and 5 bases from J, the junction contained 13 bases not matched to a gene. There are 18 residues in the CDR3. CDR3 in DNA: TGTGCCAGCAGTTTAATTGGGACAGGGGGCGCGGGAAGGGACGAGCAGTACTTC. Protein: CASSLIGTGGAGRDEQYF.

The DNA of the CDR3 is TGCGCCAGCAGCTCGCCTCAGGACGGACTGAACACTGAAGCTTTCTTT. Its protein is CASSSPQDGLNTEAFF. The chain employs TRBV5-1 and TRBJ1-1, with unresolved D. Trimming removed 3 bases from V and 0 bases from J, with 15 bases in between. The CDR3 length is 16 residues. The germline V gene has CDR1 SGHRS and CDR2 YFSETQ.

The rearrangement links TRBV11-2 to TRBJ2-1; 10 positions agree with TRBD1. Germline V gene lookup returns CDR1 SGHAT and CDR2 FQNNGV. The CDR3 has 13 amino acids. Trimming cost V 5 bases and J 12 bases; bases outside gene matches: 7. As DNA, the CDR3 is TGTGCCAGCAGCCGGGGACAGGGGCAGGGGCAGTTCTTC. Encoded protein: CASSRGQGQGQFF. The whole variable domain, remainder taken from reference TRBV11-2 and TRBJ2-1, is EAGVAQSPRYKIIEKRQSVAFWCNPISGHATLYWYQQILGQGPKLLIQFQNNGVVDDSQLPKDRFSAERLKGVDSTLKIQPAKLEDSAVYLCASSRGQGQGQFFGPGTRLTVL.

The chain carries TRBV7-2 and TRBJ1-4, with D possibly being TRBD1 (6 bases). V shed 2 bases and J shed 4 bases, with 17 bases lying between them. Germline CDR1 and CDR2: SGHTA and FQGNSA. The CDR3 is made up of 17 amino acids. The CDR3 DNA reads TGTGCCAGCAGCTTAAGGGGGGGAAGTGGGATTAATGAAAAACTGTTTTTT. It is translated as CASSLRGGSGINEKLFF.

The chain links TRBV19 to TRBJ1-1; 10 nucleotides agree with TRBD1. The CDR3 is made up of 14 amino acids. V shed 7 bases, J shed 5 bases, and the junction held 7 bases outside the gene matches. Germline V gene data show CDR1 as LNHDA and CDR2 as SQIVND (reference sequence). The CDR3 nucleotides read TGTGCCAGTACCCTTTTGGGACAGGGGACTGAAGCTTTCTTT. As protein: CASTLLGQGTEAFF.

This rearrangement joins TRBV19 to TRBJ1-5; maybe TRBD1 (5 bases). Looked up from germline, CDR1 is LNHDA and CDR2 is SQIVND (reference sequence). Trimming shortened V by 5 bases and J by 4 bases, and 15 bases separated the two germline ends. This CDR3 contains 15 residues. The CDR3 region has the DNA TGTGCCAGTAGTGATTATAGTGGGGGAAATCAGCCCCAGCATTTT. This encodes CASSDYSGGNQPQHF.

CDR3 sequence reads: CASRERGESSGNTIYF. The CDR3 coding sequence is TGTGCCAGCAGGGAACGAGGGGAAAGCTCTGGAAACACCATATATTTT. The V and J genes are TRBV5-6 and TRBJ1-3; weak D call: TRBD1 (5 bases). V lost 5 bases to trimming and J lost 0 bases, with 15 bases between them. The CDR3 covers 16 residues. CDR1 SGHDT and CDR2 YYEEEE come from the germline V gene.

The chain carries TRBV19 and TRBJ2-2, with a possible D match to TRBD2 (6 bases). The germline V gene encodes CDR1 LNHDA and CDR2 SQIVND (reference sequence). The CDR3 has 17 residues. The V gene lost 5 bases and the J gene lost 9 bases, with 25 bases spanning the gap. The CDR3 DNA sequence: TGTGCCAGTAGTGTGCCGGAGCAAAGGAGGCGGGGAAGGGAGCTGTTTTTT. It is translated as CASSVPEQRRRGRELFF. Filled out from reference TRBV19 and TRBJ2-2, the complete variable domain reads DGGITQSPKYLFRKEGQNVTLSCEQNLNHDAMYWYRQDPGQGLRLIYYSQIVNDFQKGDIAEGYSVSREKKESFPLTVTSAQKNPTAFYLCASSVPEQRRRGRELFFGEGSRLTVL.

V usage is TRBV9 and J usage is TRBJ2-1, with 9 nucleotides matching TRBD2. The CDR3 totals 15 residues. Per germline, CDR1 SGDLS and CDR2 YYNGEE. V dropped 4 bases and J dropped 2; count of bases not matched to a gene: 4. Written as DNA, the CDR3 is TGTGCCAGCAGCTTCCTAGCGGGACCCTACAATGAGCAGTTCTTC. This translates into CASSFLAGPYNEQFF.

The chain is built from TRBV18 and TRBJ2-1, with TRBD2 identical over 10 bases. CDR1 and CDR2 from the germline V gene are KGHSH and LQKENI. The CDR3 has 15 amino acids. V lost 3 bases, J lost 15 bases, and 14 bases stayed unmatched. The CDR3: CASSPPSGRGVRLFF. The CDR3 nucleotides are TGTGCCAGCTCACCGCCTAGCGGGAGAGGGGTTAGGCTGTTCTTC.

The chain joins TRBV14 to TRBJ2-3; TRBD1 might be the D (5 bases). CDR1 and CDR2 (germline): SGHDN, FVKESK. V was clipped by 5 bases and J by 4 bases, with 13 bases between them. This CDR3 spans 14 amino acids. As DNA, the CDR3 is TGTGCCAGCAGCTACGACCTGGGGCCAGATACGCAGTATTTT. Amino acid sequence: CASSYDLGPDTQYF.

V and J are TRBV2 and TRBJ2-7; 10 positions match TRBD2. J lost 3 bases, V lost 7 bases, and 9 bases had no gene match. The CDR3 spans 15 residues. CDR1 is SNHLY, CDR2 FYNNEI, per germline. CDR3 in DNA: TGTGCCAGCATGAAACTAGCGGGACCCTTCTACGAGCAGTACTTC. Protein product: CASMKLAGPFYEQYF.

This clone is a singleton in its sample. The chain recombines TRBV7-9 with TRBJ2-5; D remains ambiguous. The CDR3 spans 13 residues. Germline values: CDR1 SEHNR, CDR2 FQNEAQ (reference sequence). The V and J ends lost 6 bases and 3 bases respectively, with 11 bases between them. CDR3 residues: CASSFRGEETQYF. DNA for the CDR3: TGTGCCAGCAGTTTTCGTGGTGAAGAGACCCAGTACTTC.

The rearrangement uses TRBV30 and TRBJ2-3; D might be TRBD2 (7 bases). The CDR3 totals 14 residues. CDR1 is GTSNPN and CDR2 is SVGIG in the germline V gene (reference sequence). Trimming cost V 1 base and J 6 bases, with 14 bases left between them. CDR3 in DNA: TGTGCCTGGAGTGGAGGGGGGGCACGGGATACGCAGTATTTT. This gives the protein CAWSGGGARDTQYF.

This sequence joins TRBV5-1 and TRBJ2-3, with 7 positions matching TRBD2. This CDR3 is built from 19 residues. After removal of 4 bases from V and 1 base from J, the junction contained 18 bases not matched to a gene. The germline gives CDR1 SGHRS, CDR2 YFSETQ. CDR3 DNA sequence: TGCGCCAGCAGCCCCTACATAGCGGGTGGTCGAGTTGGCACAGATACGCAGTATTTT. Residues: CASSPYIAGGRVGTDTQYF.

This clone was recorded only once. The rearrangement joins TRBV6-5 to TRBJ1-3; 7 positions match TRBD1. Germline loops: CDR1 MNHEY, CDR2 SVGAGI. Trimming cost V 7 bases and J 6 bases; bases outside gene matches: 9. This CDR3 is built from 14 residues. The CDR3 loop is CASTPGGGVNTIYF. The DNA of the CDR3 is TGTGCCAGCACCCCGGGAGGGGGCGTAAACACCATATATTTT.

J is TRBJ2-3 and V is TRBV13; no clear D. The V gene lost 0 bases and the J gene lost 7 bases, with 5 bases spanning the gap. CDR3 size: 12 residues. Germline V CDR1 and CDR2: PRHDT, FYEKMQ (reference sequence). The CDR3 protein is CASSLGRYTQYF. The CDR3 nucleotides are TGTGCCAGCAGCTTAGGACGGTATACGCAGTATTTT.